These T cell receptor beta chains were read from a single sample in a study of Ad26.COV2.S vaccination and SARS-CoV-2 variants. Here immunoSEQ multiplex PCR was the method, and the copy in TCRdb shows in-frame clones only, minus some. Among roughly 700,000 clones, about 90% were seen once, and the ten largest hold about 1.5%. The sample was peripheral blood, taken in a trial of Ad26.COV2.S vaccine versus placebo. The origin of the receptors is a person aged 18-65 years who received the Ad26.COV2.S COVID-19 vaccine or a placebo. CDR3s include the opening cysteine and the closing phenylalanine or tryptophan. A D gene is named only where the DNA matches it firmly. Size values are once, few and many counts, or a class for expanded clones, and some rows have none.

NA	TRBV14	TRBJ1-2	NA	TGTGCCAGCAGCCCTATCTCGTGGTCACGTGGCTACACCTTC	CASSPISWSRGYTF
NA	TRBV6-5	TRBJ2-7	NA	TGTGCCAGCAGTCGGGGGAGGACGGTTACCTACGAGCAGTACTTC	CASSRGRTVTYEQYF
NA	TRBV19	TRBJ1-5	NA	TGTGCCAGTACCCTCGAAGGTAGCAATCAGCCCCAGCATTTT	CASTLEGSNQPQHF
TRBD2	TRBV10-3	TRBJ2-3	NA	TGTGCCATCAGTGACGGGACTAGCGGGATAAGGTCTCAGCAGTATTTT	CAISDGTSGIRSQQYF
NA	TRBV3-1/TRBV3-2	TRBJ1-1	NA	TGTGCCAGCAGCCCCGCAGGAAACACTGAAGCTTTCTTT	CASSPAGNTEAFF
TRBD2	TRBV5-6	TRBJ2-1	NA	TGTGCCAGCAGCGGCTCACTAGCGGGATCCTACAATGAGCAGTTCTTC	CASSGSLAGSYNEQFF
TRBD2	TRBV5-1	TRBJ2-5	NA	TGCGCCAGCAGCCCGGAGACTAGCGGGGGGGCCGGAGCGACCCAGTACTTC	CASSPETSGGAGATQYF
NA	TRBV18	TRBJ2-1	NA	TGTGCCAGCTCACAGACACGGAGCTCCTACAATGAGCAGTTCTTC	CASSQTRSSYNEQFF
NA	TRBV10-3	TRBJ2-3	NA	TGTGCCATCAGACCCTCTTCGACAGATACGCAGTATTTT	CAIRPSSTDTQYF
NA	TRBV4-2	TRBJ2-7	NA	TGTGCCAGCAGCCAACAAGACCGGGCGGGCTCCTACGAGCAGTACTTC	CASSQQDRAGSYEQYF
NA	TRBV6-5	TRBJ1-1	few	TGTGCCACCCTGGACGGTTGGAACACTGAAGCTTTCTTT	CATLDGWNTEAFF
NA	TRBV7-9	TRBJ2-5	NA	TGTGCCAGCAGCTCCCTTAGCGAGACCCAGTACTTC	CASSSLSETQYF
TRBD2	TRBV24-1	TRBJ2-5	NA	TGTGCCACCAGTGATTTCATTAGCGGGGGTATCCAAGAGACCCAGTACTTC	CATSDFISGGIQETQYF
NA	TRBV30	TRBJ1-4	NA	TGTGCCTGGTCACGGGGTACTACTGAAAAACTGTTTTTT	CAWSRGTTEKLFF
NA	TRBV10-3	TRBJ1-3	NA	TGTGCCATCAGCCCTAGTCCCTCTGGAAACACCATATATTTT	CAISPSPSGNTIYF
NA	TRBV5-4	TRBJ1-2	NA	TGTGCCAGCAGCTTCGATTCTAACTATGGCTACACCTTC	CASSFDSNYGYTF
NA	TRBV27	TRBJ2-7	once	TGTGCCAGCAGTTTAATCCCTGGAGGGCCAATCGAGCAGTACTTC	CASSLIPGGPIEQYF
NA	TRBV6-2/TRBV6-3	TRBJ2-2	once	TGTGCCAGCAGTTACTCGACGAGTGACTACCCCTCCGGGGAGCTGTTTTTT	CASSYSTSDYPSGELFF
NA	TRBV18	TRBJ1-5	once	TGTGCCAGCTCACCCGCCTCTAGCAATCAGCCCCAGCATTTT	CASSPASSNQPQHF
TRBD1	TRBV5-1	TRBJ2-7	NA	TGCGCCAGCAGCTTGAACCGACAGGGGGATCCCTACGAGCAGTACTTC	CASSLNRQGDPYEQYF
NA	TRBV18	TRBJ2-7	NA	TGTGCCAGCTCACCACCGTTGTTGGGCACGGGAGAGCAGTACTTC	CASSPPLLGTGEQYF
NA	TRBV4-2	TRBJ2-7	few	TGTGCCAGCAGCCAAGAATTCATGGCGTACGAGCAGTACTTC	CASSQEFMAYEQYF
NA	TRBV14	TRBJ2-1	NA	TGTGCCAGCAGCCAAGGGTTAGGAGGGGTCCCTGGGAATGAGCAGTTCTTC	CASSQGLGGVPGNEQFF